This TCR beta chain was captured by sequencing in a study of tumor and adjacent non-tumor tissue in lung cancer. The germline CDR1 and CDR2 sequences are SGHAT and FQNNGV. The length of the CDR3 is 16 residues. V was pared by 2 bases and J by 7 bases, with 11 bases of the junction left unmatched. The template was RNA from unsorted bulk tissue. Distant lung tissue was collected more than 3 cm away from the tumor edge. This clonotype has a count of ten or more. Three rounds of nested PCR, following a modified ARM-PCR protocol, produced the TCRbeta library. A single record per CDR3 protein comes from TCRdb applying MiXCR to the multiplex PCR reads. Of roughly 75,000 distinct CDR3 sequences detected, around 70% appear once; the ten largest clones hold around a quarter.

Material for sequencing was distant non-tumor lung tissue. The gene calls are TRBV11-2 and TRBJ2-1; TRBD2 matches at 7 bases. The clonotype originates from a woman aged 50 to 65 with non-small cell lung cancer. The CDR3 DNA follows: TGTGCCAGCAGCTTAAGTGGCGGGAGCCTTTATAATGAGCAGTTCTTC. Translated, it gives CASSLSGGSLYNEQFF.